The clone carrying this T cell receptor (beta chain) was observed a few times. Survey-level immunoSEQ sequencing profiled the TCR beta repertoire. Sequenced by immunoSEQ multiplex PCR; TCRdb stores in-frame clones only, minus some. The sample contains under 65,000 clones, roughly 93% of which appear only once. Trimming cost V 6 bases and J 5 bases; bases outside gene matches: 7. This CDR3 is 14 amino acids long. Per the germline V gene, CDR1 is SNHLY and CDR2 is FYNNEI. The V gene is TRBV2, the J gene TRBJ1-2, with 9 bases matching TRBD1. Sequenced material: PBMCs. The sequence came from a man aged 40-49 years with rheumatoid arthritis. As DNA, the CDR3 is TGTGCCAGCAGGATGTCCGGGACAGGGTATGGCTACACCTTC. The encoded protein is CASRMSGTGYGYTF. Supplemented by reference TRBV2 and TRBJ1-2, the full variable domain reads EPEVTQTPSHQVTQMGQEVILRCVPISNHLYFYWYRQILGQKVEFLVSFYNNEISEKSEIFDDQFSVERPDGSNFTLKIRSTKLEDSAMYFCASRMSGTGYGYTFGSGTRLTVV.